The 2 T cell receptor beta chains listed next were all sequenced from one sample in a study of shared clonotypes between healthy human individuals. Generated by immunoSEQ multiplex PCR, the TCRdb table keeps only in-frame clones and is missing some. The profile shows 1,500,000 or so clones, more than 95% of them singletons. Sequencing was carried out using naive CD4+ T cells sorted from blood. Documented subset: CD45RA+ positively selected. The receptors derive from a man aged 25 to 40 in good health.

The gene calls are TRBV6-1 and TRBJ1-5; 7 bases line up with TRBD1. The CDR3 is made up of 13 amino acids. V was pared by 11 bases and J by 7 bases, with 11 bases of the junction left unmatched. The germline V gene encodes CDR1 MNHNS and CDR2 SASEGT. The CDR3 region is CAHQEGAGQPQHF. CDR3 nucleotides: TGTGCCCACCAGGAGGGGGCGGGACAGCCCCAGCATTTT.

The J gene is TRBJ2-7, the V gene TRBV7-3; 10 nucleotides match TRBD1. The CDR3 extends over 15 amino acids. Germline values: CDR1 SGHTA, CDR2 FQGTGA. Unmatched junction bases numbered 5, after V lost 0 bases and J lost 6 bases. The CDR3 is CASSLTGQGYGEQYF. The CDR3 DNA is TGTGCCAGCAGCTTAACGGGACAGGGGTATGGCGAGCAGTACTTC.